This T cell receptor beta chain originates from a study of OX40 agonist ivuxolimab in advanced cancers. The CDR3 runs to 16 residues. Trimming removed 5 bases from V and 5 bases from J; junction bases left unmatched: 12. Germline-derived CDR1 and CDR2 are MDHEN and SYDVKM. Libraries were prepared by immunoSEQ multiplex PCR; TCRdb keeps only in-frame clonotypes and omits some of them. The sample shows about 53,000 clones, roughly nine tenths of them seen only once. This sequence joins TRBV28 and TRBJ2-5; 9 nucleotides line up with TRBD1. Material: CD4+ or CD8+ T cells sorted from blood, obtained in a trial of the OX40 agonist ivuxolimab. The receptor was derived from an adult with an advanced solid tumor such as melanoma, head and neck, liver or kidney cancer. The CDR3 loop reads CASSPSTGGAWETQYF. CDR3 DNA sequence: TGTGCCAGCAGTCCCTCTACAGGGGGCGCTTGGGAGACCCAGTACTTC.